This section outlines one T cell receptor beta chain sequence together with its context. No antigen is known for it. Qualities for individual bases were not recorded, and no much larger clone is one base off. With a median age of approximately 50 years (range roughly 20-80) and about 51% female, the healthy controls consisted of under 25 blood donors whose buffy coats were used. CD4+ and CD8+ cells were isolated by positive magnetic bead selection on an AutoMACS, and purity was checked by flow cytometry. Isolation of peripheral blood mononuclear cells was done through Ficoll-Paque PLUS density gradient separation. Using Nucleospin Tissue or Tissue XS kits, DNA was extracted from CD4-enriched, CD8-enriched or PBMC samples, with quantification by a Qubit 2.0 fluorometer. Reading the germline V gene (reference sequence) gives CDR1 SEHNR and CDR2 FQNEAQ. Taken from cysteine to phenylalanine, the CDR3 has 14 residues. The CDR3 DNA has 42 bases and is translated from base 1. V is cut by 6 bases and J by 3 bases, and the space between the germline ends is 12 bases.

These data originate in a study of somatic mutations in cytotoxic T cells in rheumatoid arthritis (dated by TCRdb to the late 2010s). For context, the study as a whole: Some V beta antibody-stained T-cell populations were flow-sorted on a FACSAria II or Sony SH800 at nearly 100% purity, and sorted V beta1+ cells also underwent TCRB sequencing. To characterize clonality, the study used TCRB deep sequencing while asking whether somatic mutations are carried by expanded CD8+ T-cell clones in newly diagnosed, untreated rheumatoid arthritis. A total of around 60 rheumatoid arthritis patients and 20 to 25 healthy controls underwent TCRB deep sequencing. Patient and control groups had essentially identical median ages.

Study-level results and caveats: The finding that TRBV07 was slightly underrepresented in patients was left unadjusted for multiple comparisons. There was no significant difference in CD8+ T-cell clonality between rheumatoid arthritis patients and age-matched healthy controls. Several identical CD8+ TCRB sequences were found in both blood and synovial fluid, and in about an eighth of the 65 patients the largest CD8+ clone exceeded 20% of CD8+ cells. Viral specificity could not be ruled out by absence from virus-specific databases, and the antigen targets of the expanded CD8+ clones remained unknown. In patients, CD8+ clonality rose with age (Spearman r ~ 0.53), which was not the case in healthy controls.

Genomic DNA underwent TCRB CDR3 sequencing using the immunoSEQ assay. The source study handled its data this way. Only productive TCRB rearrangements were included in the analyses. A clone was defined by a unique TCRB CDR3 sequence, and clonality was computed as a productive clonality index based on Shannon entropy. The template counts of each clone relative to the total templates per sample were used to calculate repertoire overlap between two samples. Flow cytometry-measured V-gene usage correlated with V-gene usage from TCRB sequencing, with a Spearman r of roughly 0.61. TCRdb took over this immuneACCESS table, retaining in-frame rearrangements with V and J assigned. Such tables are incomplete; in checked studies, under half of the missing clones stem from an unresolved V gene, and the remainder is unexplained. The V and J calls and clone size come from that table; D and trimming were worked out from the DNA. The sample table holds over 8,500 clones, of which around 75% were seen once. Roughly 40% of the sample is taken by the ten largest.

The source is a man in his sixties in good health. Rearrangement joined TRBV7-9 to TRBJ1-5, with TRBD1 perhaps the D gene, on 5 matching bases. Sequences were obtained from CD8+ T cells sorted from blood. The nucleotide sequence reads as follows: TGTGCCAGCAGTCGGCCGGGGGACAATCAGCCCCAGCATTTT. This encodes CASSRPGDNQPQHF. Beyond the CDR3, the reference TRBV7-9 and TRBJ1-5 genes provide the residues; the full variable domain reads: DTGVSQNPRHKITKRGQNVTFRCDPISEHNRLYWYRQTLGQGPEFLTYFQNEAQLEKSRLLSDRFSAERPKGSFSTLEIQRTEQGDSAMYLCASSRPGDNQPQHFGDGTRLSIL.